This T cell receptor beta chain came from a study of CD8 T cells in ankylosing spondylitis (dated by TCRdb to about 2017). General notes on the study: To find TCR variants linked to disease, the study profiled T cell receptor beta repertoires in ankylosing spondylitis patients and healthy donors. The full study cohort was made up of about 25 ankylosing spondylitis patients and 108 healthy donors. Peripheral blood was sampled, and synovial fluid was also collected from ankylosing spondylitis patients.

This clonotype was counted only a few times. Its recognized antigen is unknown. Base qualities were left out, and no much larger clone turns up one base away. The full study reports these points: In peripheral blood, the disease-linked clones were found at relatively low frequencies and had a CD8+ phenotype. Some motif variants had previously been reported in the synovial fluid and blood of reactive arthritis patients, which suggests shared mechanisms of disease initiation. The disease-linked clones were reported to be significantly enriched in matched synovial fluid samples from ankylosing spondylitis patients. A TCR beta motif made up of under ten highly homologous amino acid variants appeared to be characteristic of blood from ankylosing spondylitis patients.

This sample was sequenced with an Illumina HiSeq 2500. TCR beta libraries were prepared by quantitative 5'-RACE with molecular barcodes. Regarding the original processing steps: A new computational method based on a probabilistic model of VDJ rearrangement was used to identify disease-linked TCR variants. The public reads were reanalyzed by TCRdb: fastp trimming at Q25, MiXCR alignment, in-frame beta chains only. Rows matching on CDR3 protein sequence are summarized as one entry with the most common DNA and genes. The V and J calls here are based on TCRdb, not the publication. The sample table contains a few hundred thousand distinct CDR3 sequences; only one count was recorded for 20% of them. Jointly, the top ten make up roughly 8% of the sample. The clonotype originates from a male donor with ankylosing spondylitis or in good health (not recorded which). The sample taken for sequencing was blood, either unsorted or a sorted T cell fraction (not recorded which).

For the CDR3, the sequence is CASSQATSFGPRTDTQYF. The sequenced DNA: TGTGCCAGCAGCCAAGCGACGTCCTTCGGCCCGCGCACAGATACGCAGTATTTT. The chain joins TRBV3-1 to TRBJ2-3; a confident D gene designation cannot be given. Inclusive of the bounding cysteine and phenylalanine, the CDR3 is 18 residues long. The sequence is cut down to CDR3 DNA, 54 bases in frame from base 1. V and J lose 1 base and 1 base, and a span of 18 bases separates them. Looking up the germline V gene (reference sequence) yields CDR1 LGHDT and CDR2 YNNKEL.